Given below is one T cell receptor (beta chain) in context. This sample is drawn from a study of control samples from healthy donors and cancer patients. CDR1 and CDR2 from the germline V gene are SGHRS and YFSETQ. Trimming cost V 4 bases and J 0 bases; bases outside gene matches: 5. The CDR3 sequence is 16 residues long. Generated by immunoSEQ multiplex PCR, the TCRdb table keeps only in-frame clones and is missing some. The sample lists about 120,000 clones, more than 70% seen once, with less than 4% in the top ten. The rearrangement joins TRBV5-1 to TRBJ1-3; 9 bases align to TRBD1. This clonotype originated in a man between 40 and 49 years old in good health. Sequencing input: blood. CDR3 nucleotide sequence: TGCGCCAGCAGCGGGACAGGGAGCAGCTCTGGAAACACCATATATTTT. It translates to CASSGTGSSSGNTIYF.